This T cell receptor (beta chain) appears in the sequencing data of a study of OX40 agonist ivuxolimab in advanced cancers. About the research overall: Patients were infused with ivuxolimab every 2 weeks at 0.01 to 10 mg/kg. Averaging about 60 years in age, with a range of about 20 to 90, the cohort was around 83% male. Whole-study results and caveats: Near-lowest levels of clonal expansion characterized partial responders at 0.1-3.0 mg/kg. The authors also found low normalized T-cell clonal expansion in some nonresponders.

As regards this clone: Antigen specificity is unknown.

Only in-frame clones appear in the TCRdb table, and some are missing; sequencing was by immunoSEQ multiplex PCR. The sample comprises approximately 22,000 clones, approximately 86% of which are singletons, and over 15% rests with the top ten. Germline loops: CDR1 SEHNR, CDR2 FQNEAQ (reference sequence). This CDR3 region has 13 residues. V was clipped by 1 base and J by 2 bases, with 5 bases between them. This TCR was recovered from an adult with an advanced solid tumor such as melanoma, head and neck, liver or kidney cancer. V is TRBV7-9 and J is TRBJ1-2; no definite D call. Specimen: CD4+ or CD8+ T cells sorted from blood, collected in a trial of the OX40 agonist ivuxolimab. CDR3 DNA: TGTGCCAGCAGCTTAGACGGGAACTATGGCTACACCTTC. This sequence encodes CASSLDGNYGYTF.